The 27 T cell receptor beta chains listed next were all sequenced from one sample in a study of human T cells and chemical hapten exposure. Time point here: pre-sensitization, week 0. Treatment here: therapeutic diphenylcyclopropenone sensitization with weekly scalp DPC. TCRdb analysed the RACE reads with MiXCR anew, one entry per CDR3 protein. Found here are tens of thousands of distinct CDR3 sequences, more than 9% of them singletons; the top ten hold around 9.5%. The material was whole blood, obtained in connection with sensitization to the hapten diphenylcyclopropenone (DPC). These receptors originate from a man aged 35 to 55 with alopecia areata. Some clones in this sample may be carry-over from other donors' samples.

J is TRBJ2-7 and V is TRBV18, with TRBD1 matching 12 bases. This CDR3 has 15 residues. CDR1 and CDR2 from the germline V gene are KGHSH and LQKENI. Trimming took 0 bases from V and 6 from J; bases not matched to a gene: 3. The DNA for the CDR3 is TGTGCCAGCTCACCACCGGGACAGGGGGCATCCGAGCAGTACTTC. Translating it yields CASSPPGQGASEQYF.

The gene calls are TRBV11-2 and TRBJ2-7, with 8 bases that match TRBD2. V lost 7 bases, J lost 7 bases, and 9 bases stayed unmatched. The CDR3 covers 13 residues. The germline CDR1 and CDR2 sequences are SGHAT and FQNNGV. CDR3 region: CASTAGGAREQYF. For the CDR3, the DNA is TGTGCCAGCACTGCGGGGGGAGCCAGGGAGCAGTACTTC. Full variable domain (remainder filled in from reference TRBV11-2 and TRBJ2-7): EAGVAQSPRYKIIEKRQSVAFWCNPISGHATLYWYQQILGQGPKLLIQFQNNGVVDDSQLPKDRFSAERLKGVDSTLKIQPAKLEDSAVYLCASTAGGAREQYFGPGTRLTVT.

This clonotype occurred many times. V gene TRBV6-6 combines with J gene TRBJ2-7; tentative D call: TRBD2 (5 bases). This CDR3 has 14 residues. V was cut by 0 bases and J by 3 bases, with 9 bases left in between. CDR1 MNHNY and CDR2 SVGAGI come from the germline V gene (reference sequence). The CDR3 DNA follows: TGTGCCAGCAGTTACTCAGGGAGAGGCTACGAGCAGTACTTC. It encodes CASSYSGRGYEQYF.

This clonotype was seen many times. This chain uses TRBV7-6 with TRBJ2-5; TRBD1 might be the D (5 bases). CDR1 SGHVS and CDR2 FNYEAQ come from the germline V gene. The CDR3 is 15 residues long. V was pared by 4 bases and J by 4 bases, with 16 bases between. CDR3: CASSSWSGLGETQYF. The DNA for the CDR3 is TGTGCCAGCAGCTCGTGGTCAGGGTTAGGAGAGACCCAGTACTTC.

This clonotype was counted at least ten times. V gene TRBV4-2 combines with J gene TRBJ2-2; tentative D call: TRBD1 (6 bases). The CDR3 is 15 amino acids. The V end was cut by 2 bases, the J end by 7 bases, with 14 bases between. Germline V lookup: CDR1 LGHNA, CDR2 YNFKEQ. CDR3 region: CASSQRGSGGGELFF. In DNA form, the CDR3 reads TGTGCCAGCAGCCAAAGGGGGTCAGGAGGCGGGGAGCTGTTTTTT.

This clonotype showed up many times. The chain links TRBV27 to TRBJ1-1, with TRBD1 matching 11 bases. V gave up 1 base and J gave up 4 bases; unmatched junction bases: 2. There are 15 residues in the CDR3. Germline lookup yields CDR1 MNHEY and CDR2 SMNVEV (reference sequence). CDR3 nucleotides: TGTGCCAGCAGTTTATTGGGACAGGGGGGCACTGAAGCTTTCTTT. Amino acids: CASSLLGQGGTEAFF.

The chain links TRBV6-6 to TRBJ2-6; D gene ambiguous. Germline CDR1 MNHNY, CDR2 SVGAGI (reference sequence). The length of the CDR3 is 15 residues. V lost 7 bases and J lost 0, with 10 bases in between. The CDR3: CASTVLSSGANVLTF. CDR3 nucleotides: TGTGCCAGCACCGTACTTAGCTCTGGGGCCAACGTCCTGACTTTC.

This clonotype was seen a handful of times. This rearrangement joins TRBV7-9 to TRBJ2-4; D gene unclear. Germline loops: CDR1 SEHNR, CDR2 FQNEAQ (reference sequence). The CDR3 length is 13 residues. The V end was cut by 8 bases, the J end by 0 bases, with 8 bases between. CDR3: CASRAIAKNIQYF. The CDR3 DNA reads as TGTGCCAGCCGGGCAATAGCCAAAAACATTCAGTACTTC. The full variable domain, in which reference TRBV7-9 and TRBJ2-4 provide the parts outside the CDR3, is DTGVSQNPRHKITKRGQNVTFRCDPISEHNRLYWYRQTLGQGPEFLTYFQNEAQLEKSRLLSDRFSAERPKGSFSTLEIQRTEQGDSAMYLCASRAIAKNIQYFGAGTRLSVL.

This clonotype has only a few counts. This rearrangement joins TRBV28 to TRBJ2-7; TRBD2 agrees at 11 bases. This CDR3 is 16 amino acids long. Germline V gene data show CDR1 as MDHEN and CDR2 as SYDVKM. With 3 bases clipped from V and 3 bases from J, the junction kept 7 bases outside the gene matches. The CDR3 DNA is TGTGCCAGCAGTTTGCCCGGGACTAGCGGAGGCTACGAGCAGTACTTC. Its protein is CASSLPGTSGGYEQYF.

The chain employs TRBV20-1 and TRBJ1-4; 7 nucleotides line up with TRBD1. The CDR3 sequence is 16 residues long. The junction had 10 bases not matched to a gene; V was cut back by 3 bases and J by 3 bases. Germline-derived CDR1 and CDR2 are DFQATT and SNEGSKA (reference sequence). The CDR3 DNA reads TGCAGTGCTAGGGCTGGGACAGTCGGATCTAATGAAAAACTGTTTTTT. Its protein is CSARAGTVGSNEKLFF.

The rearrangement uses TRBV2 and TRBJ2-2; the match to TRBD1 covers 7 bases. The CDR3 covers 13 residues. V trimming: 7 bases; J trimming: 6 bases; junction bases outside the gene matches: 5. Germline-derived CDR1 and CDR2 are SNHLY and FYNNEI. The CDR3 DNA reads TGTGCCAGCACCCGACAGGGCTCCGGGGAGCTGTTTTTT. This gives the protein CASTRQGSGELFF.

The chain carries TRBV7-8 and TRBJ2-1; 7 bases agree with TRBD2. V trimming: 0 bases; J trimming: 5 bases; junction bases outside the gene matches: 10. Germline CDR1 SGHVS, CDR2 FQNEAQ. The CDR3 has 17 amino acids. CDR3 residues: CASSLAWEGMANNEQFF. DNA of the CDR3: TGTGCCAGCAGCTTAGCGTGGGAGGGGATGGCCAACAATGAGCAGTTCTTC.

The sample holds many counts of this clonotype. This chain uses TRBV6-5 with TRBJ2-7; TRBD1 agrees at 10 bases. Per the germline V gene, CDR1 is MNHEY and CDR2 is SVGAGI. With V trimmed by 7 bases and J by 2 bases, 8 bases remained unmatched. The CDR3 covers 15 residues. DNA of the CDR3: TGTGCCAGCACCAAACTCGGGACAGGGGCCTACGAGCAGTACTTC. Residues: CASTKLGTGAYEQYF.

Only a few counts were recorded for this clonotype. V is TRBV28 and J is TRBJ1-2; 10 nucleotides align to TRBD1. Germline CDR1 and CDR2: MDHEN and SYDVKM. The CDR3 totals 12 residues. J lost 7 bases, V lost 9 bases, and 5 bases had no gene match. The CDR3 bases are TGTGCCAGTGGGACAGGGGCCCGTGGCTACACCTTC. Residues: CASGTGARGYTF.

The rearrangement uses TRBV7-2 and TRBJ2-2, with TRBD1 identical over 10 bases. CDR3 size: 14 residues. Germline CDR1 is SGHTA and CDR2 is FQGNSA. J was trimmed by 11 bases and V by 8 bases; bases with no gene match: 11. In DNA form, the CDR3 reads TGTGCCAGCCGCCCGGACAGGGGGTTCACTGAGCTGTTTTTT. This codes for CASRPDRGFTELFF.

This clonotype was counted ten times or more. This chain connects TRBV6-5 to TRBJ2-2; 9 bases line up with TRBD2. CDR1 MNHEY and CDR2 SVGAGI come from the germline V gene. The CDR3 has 14 amino acids. The J segment lost 2 bases and the V segment lost 11 bases, leaving 6 bases of the junction unmatched. CDR3 loop: CACGLARNTGELFF. Here the CDR3 DNA reads TGTGCCTGCGGACTAGCGAGAAACACCGGGGAGCTGTTTTTT.

This clonotype has a count of ten or more. This chain connects TRBV19 to TRBJ2-7; the D is unclear. Trimming left V 3 bases short and J 2 bases short, with 8 bases between. CDR1 is LNHDA and CDR2 is SQIVND in the germline V gene (reference sequence). The CDR3 is 13 amino acids. The CDR3 sequence is CASSMDGTYEQYF. CDR3 bases: TGTGCCAGTAGTATGGACGGAACCTACGAGCAGTACTTC.

The rearrangement joins TRBV3-1 to TRBJ1-3, with D tentatively TRBD1 (6 bases). Germline loops: CDR1 LGHDT, CDR2 YNNKEL (reference sequence). This CDR3 comprises 13 residues. Between the trimmed V and J ends, which lost 6 bases and 4 bases, there was a span of 10 bases. CDR3 DNA: TGTGCCAGCAGACGGGACATAGGAAACACCATATATTTT. Protein: CASRRDIGNTIYF.

The chain's CDR3 is CASSLGRPDTQYF. DNA for the CDR3: TGTGCCAGTAGTCTCGGGAGGCCAGATACGCAGTATTTT. V gene TRBV19 combines with J gene TRBJ2-3, with TRBD2 identical over 7 bases. The CDR3 is made up of 13 amino acids. Germline CDR1 LNHDA, CDR2 SQIVND (reference sequence). V lost 5 bases, J lost 4 bases, and 3 bases stayed unmatched. The full variable domain, in which reference TRBV19 and TRBJ2-3 provide the parts outside the CDR3, is DGGITQSPKYLFRKEGQNVTLSCEQNLNHDAMYWYRQDPGQGLRLIYYSQIVNDFQKGDIAEGYSVSREKKESFPLTVTSAQKNPTAFYLCASSLGRPDTQYFGPGTRLTVL.

This clonotype occurred many times. This sequence joins TRBV28 and TRBJ2-3, with 9 bases lining up with TRBD2. CDR1 is MDHEN, CDR2 SYDVKM, per germline. Trimming at V came to 6 bases and at J to 2 bases, leaving 3 bases not matched to a gene. CDR3 length: 14 amino acids. In nucleotides, the CDR3 is TGTGCCAGCAGGATAGCGGGAGCCACAGATACGCAGTATTTT. Protein sequence: CASRIAGATDTQYF.

This clonotype was counted between two and nine times. The chain carries TRBV24-1 and TRBJ2-1; 11 bases agree with TRBD1. Trimming took 7 bases from V and 7 from J; bases not matched to a gene: 5. The CDR3 contains 14 residues. Germline V gene sequence: CDR1 KGHDR, CDR2 SFDVKD. The CDR3: CATSRGQGANEQFF. The CDR3, as DNA: TGTGCCACCAGCCGAGGACAGGGGGCGAATGAGCAGTTCTTC.

This clonotype was counted ten times or more. The gene calls are TRBV28 and TRBJ1-5, with TRBD1 matching 8 bases. The CDR3 has 14 residues. V gave up 2 bases and J gave up 7 bases; unmatched junction bases: 4. CDR1 is MDHEN and CDR2 is SYDVKM in the germline V gene. CDR3 sequence: CASSLTGGTQPQHF. CDR3 coding DNA: TGTGCCAGCAGTTTAACAGGGGGAACGCAGCCCCAGCATTTT.

This clonotype was recorded at least ten times. This chain joins TRBV19 and TRBJ2-1; D unresolved. The CDR3 is 14 residues long. V lost 1 base to trimming and J lost 5 bases, with 9 bases between them. CDR1 is LNHDA, CDR2 SQIVND, per germline (reference sequence). CDR3 DNA: TGTGCCAGTAGTATAGCCAGGCCCAACAATGAGCAGTTCTTC. This translates into CASSIARPNNEQFF.

This chain connects TRBV30 to TRBJ2-7, with D possibly matching TRBD1 (5 bases). The V end lost 3 bases, the J end lost 6 bases, and 12 bases lay between the germline ends. This CDR3 region has 12 residues. CDR1 and CDR2 (germline): GTSNPN, SVGIG (reference sequence). The DNA for the CDR3 is TGTGCCTGGAGCAAAGGGGTCATCGAGCAGTACTTC. Its translation is CAWSKGVIEQYF.

The J gene is TRBJ1-2, the V gene TRBV27; tentative D call: TRBD1 (6 bases). Looked up from germline, CDR1 is MNHEY and CDR2 is SMNVEV (reference sequence). V lost 0 bases and J lost 4, with 15 bases in between. This CDR3 is 16 amino acids long. The CDR3 nucleotides are TGTGCCAGCAGTTTATCGCGTTCAGGGGCTCGCTATGGCTACACCTTC. The encoded protein is CASSLSRSGARYGYTF.

The sample holds many counts of this clonotype. The rearrangement uses TRBV7-9 and TRBJ2-7; D uncertain. The germline gives CDR1 SEHNR, CDR2 FQNEAQ (reference sequence). The V end lost 5 bases, the J end lost 0 bases, and 11 bases lay between the germline ends. The CDR3 is 14 residues long. The CDR3 loop reads CASSPRLSSYEQYF. The CDR3 region has the DNA TGTGCCAGCAGCCCAAGACTTAGCTCCTACGAGCAGTACTTC.

In nucleotides, the CDR3 is TGTGCCAGCAGCTTGGGACCGGCCGGCGGTGAGCAGTTCTTC. Amino acids: CASSLGPAGGEQFF. The V and J genes are TRBV5-6 and TRBJ2-1; no reliable D call. The V and J ends lost 0 bases and 9 bases respectively, with 13 bases between them. Germline CDR1 and CDR2: SGHDT and YYEEEE. The CDR3 runs to 14 residues.